The rows below give T cell receptor beta chains drawn from one sample of a study of beta chain features in type 1 diabetes. Only in-frame clones appear in the TCRdb table, and some are missing; sequencing was by immunoSEQ multiplex PCR. Among 120,000 to 150,000 clones, about an eighth were seen once, and the ten largest hold under 1.5%. The source material was central memory CD4+ T cells from blood. These receptors were collected from a man between 18 and 29 years old with type 1 diabetes. CDR3s include the opening cysteine and the closing phenylalanine or tryptophan. Fields, in order: V gene, D gene, J gene, clone size, CDR3 protein, CDR3 DNA. The D gene is left open where the match is weak. Only part of the rows carry a size: once, few, many, or a class if the clone is expanded.

TRBV5-1,NA,TRBJ2-5,few,CASSPGDYQETQYF,TGCGCCAGCAGCCCAGGGGACTACCAAGAGACCCAGTACTTC
TRBV2,NA,TRBJ1-2,NA,CASRGGSGAPYGYTF,TGTGCCAGCAGGGGAGGATCGGGGGCCCCCTATGGCTACACCTTC
TRBV7-2,TRBD2,TRBJ2-1,NA,CASSLEGLAGNNEQFF,TGTGCCAGCAGCCTCGAAGGACTAGCGGGGAACAATGAGCAGTTCTTC
TRBV6-5,TRBD2,TRBJ2-1,NA,CASSYAAGRNEQFF,TGTGCCAGCAGTTACGCAGCGGGGCGCAATGAGCAGTTCTTC
TRBV19,NA,TRBJ2-1,few,CASSIAAGDLYNEQFF,TGTGCCAGTAGTATAGCGGCAGGGGATCTATACAATGAGCAGTTCTTC
TRBV27,NA,TRBJ2-1,few,CASSLQRIYNEQFF,TGTGCCAGCAGTTTGCAGCGGATCTACAATGAGCAGTTCTTC
TRBV5-4,NA,TRBJ1-2,NA,CASSETGLDYGYTF,TGTGCCAGCAGCGAAACAGGGTTGGACTATGGCTACACCTTC
TRBV7-9,NA,TRBJ2-7,many,CASSLGLLSSYEQYF,TGTGCCAGCAGCTTAGGACTCTTAAGCTCCTACGAGCAGTACTTC
TRBV30,TRBD1,TRBJ1-5,few,CAWTGQGGQPQHF,TGTGCCTGGACGGGACAGGGAGGGCAGCCCCAGCATTTT
TRBV28,TRBD2,TRBJ2-5,NA,CASSSPILAGGETQYF,TGTGCCAGCAGTTCCCCCATACTAGCGGGGGGGGAGACCCAGTACTTC
TRBV6-5,TRBD2,TRBJ2-3,NA,CASSYSPLAAEDTQYF,TGTGCCAGCAGTTACTCGCCGCTAGCGGCTGAAGATACGCAGTATTTT
TRBV9,NA,TRBJ2-1,few,CASSVGASHSYNEQFF,TGTGCCAGCAGCGTAGGTGCTAGCCACTCCTACAATGAGCAGTTCTTC
TRBV2,TRBD1,TRBJ1-1,few,CASTLDRGRLAFF,TGTGCCAGCACCCTGGACAGGGGGCGGTTAGCTTTCTTT
TRBV18,NA,TRBJ2-7,few,CASSPGTQLEQYF,TGTGCCAGCTCCCCCGGGACACAGCTCGAGCAGTACTTC
TRBV4-1,NA,TRBJ2-1,NA,CASSQDPTSWQFF,TGCGCCAGCAGCCAAGATCCGACTAGTTGGCAGTTCTTC
TRBV6-1,NA,TRBJ2-1,NA,CATPEGPSSYNEQFF,TGTGCCACTCCGGAGGGCCCCAGCTCCTACAATGAGCAGTTCTTC
TRBV18,NA,TRBJ1-1,few,CASSPRGGEAFF,TGTGCCAGCTCACCACGGGGGGGTGAAGCTTTCTTT
TRBV11-2,TRBD2,TRBJ2-5,few,CASSLRASGASQETQYF,TGTGCCAGCAGCTTAAGGGCTAGCGGGGCTTCCCAAGAGACCCAGTACTTC
TRBV4-2,NA,TRBJ2-5,few,CASSQEGTGSQETQYF,TGTGCCAGCAGCCAAGAAGGAACTGGGTCCCAAGAGACCCAGTACTTC
TRBV28,NA,TRBJ1-6,NA,CASSSYPNDFIGNSPLHF,TGTGCCAGCAGTTCTTACCCGAACGACTTCATAGGGAATTCACCCCTCCACTTT
TRBV5-1,NA,TRBJ2-7,few,CASSSGTVAYEQYF,TGCGCCAGCAGCTCCGGGACGGTCGCCTACGAGCAGTACTTC
TRBV15,NA,TRBJ1-1,NA,CATSRDYSQNTEAFF,TGTGCCACCAGCAGAGATTACAGCCAGAACACTGAAGCTTTCTTT
TRBV18,NA,TRBJ2-1,NA,CASSRVSQEFNEQFF,TGTGCCAGCTCACGGGTGAGCCAGGAGTTCAATGAGCAGTTCTTC
TRBV21-1,NA,TRBJ2-7,few,CASRGTGSSYEQYF,TGTGCCAGCAGGGGGACAGGAAGCTCCTACGAGCAGTACTTC
TRBV7-9,TRBD1,TRBJ1-1,NA,CASSLSDRDTEAFF,TGTGCCAGCAGCCTAAGCGACAGGGACACTGAAGCTTTCTTT
TRBV11-2,NA,TRBJ1-6,NA,CASSLEAGRNSPLHF,TGTGCCAGCAGCTTAGAAGCAGGGAGAAATTCACCCCTCCACTTT
TRBV30,TRBD1,TRBJ2-2,many,CAWGTGNTGELFF,TGTGCCTGGGGGACAGGGAACACCGGGGAGCTGTTTTTT
TRBV19,NA,TRBJ2-1,many,CASSIVSDEQFF,TGTGCCAGTAGTATAGTGAGCGATGAGCAGTTCTTC
TRBV10-3,NA,TRBJ1-3,few,CAILTGGNTIYF,TGTGCCATCCTTACAGGGGGAAACACCATATATTTT
TRBV4-1,NA,TRBJ1-2,NA,CASSQVGPQRVYGYTF,TGCGCCAGCAGCCAAGTTGGGCCACAGAGAGTCTATGGCTACACCTTC